One sample yielded the 22 T cell receptor beta chains listed below, sequenced in a study of T cell responses to AZD1222 COVID-19 vaccine. Data came from immunoSEQ multiplex PCR; TCRdb stores just in-frame clones and leaves some out. Found here are over 110,000 clones, approximately 87% of them singletons; the top ten hold 1.6%. This specimen consisted of peripheral blood, obtained 28 days after the second AZD1222 dose. These receptors came from an adult who received the AZD1222 COVID-19 vaccine.

This chain uses TRBV3-1 (or the pseudogene TRBV3-2) with TRBJ2-2; 8 bases agree with TRBD2. Germline loops: CDR1 LGHDT, CDR2 YNNKEL (reference sequence). J lost 7 bases, V lost 1 base, and 2 bases had no gene match. The CDR3 extends over 14 amino acids. The CDR3 coding sequence is TGTGCCAGCAGCCAAGCAGCGGGAGACGGGGAGCTGTTTTTT. Translation gives CASSQAAGDGELFF.

This chain joins TRBV18 and TRBJ1-2; 7 bases align to TRBD1. This CDR3 contains 14 residues. Germline-derived CDR1 and CDR2 are KGHSH and LQKENI. Unmatched junction bases numbered 3, after V lost 3 bases and J lost 2 bases. CDR3 residues: CASSPLQGNYGYTF. CDR3 nucleotides: TGTGCCAGCTCACCCCTACAGGGGAACTATGGCTACACCTTC. The entire variable domain, with the rest obtained from reference TRBV18 and TRBJ1-2, is as follows: NAGVMQNPRHLVRRRGQEARLRCSPMKGHSHVYWYRQLPEEGLKFMVYLQKENIIDESGMPKERFSAEFPKEGPSILRIQQVVRGDSAAYFCASSPLQGNYGYTFGSGTRLTVV.

The V call is TRBV5-1, the J call TRBJ2-7; D possibly uses TRBD1 or TRBD2 (5 bases each). V lost 3 bases and J lost 0, with 13 bases in between. The germline CDR1 and CDR2 sequences are SGHRS and YFSETQ. This CDR3 has 15 amino acids. The CDR3 region is CASSSGTLSSYEQYF. CDR3 DNA: TGCGCCAGCAGCTCCGGGACCCTGAGCTCCTACGAGCAGTACTTC.

The chain recombines TRBV5-1 with TRBJ2-1, with 9 bases lining up with TRBD1. CDR1 and CDR2 (germline): SGHRS, YFSETQ. V lost 0 bases and J lost 4; bases outside the gene matches: 2. The CDR3 extends over 15 amino acids. The CDR3 is CASSLEGQGYNEQFF. In DNA form, the CDR3 reads TGCGCCAGCAGCTTGGAGGGACAGGGTTACAATGAGCAGTTCTTC.

The chain carries TRBV11-2 and TRBJ1-4, with TRBD1 matching 7 bases. Trimming removed 4 bases from V and 3 bases from J; junction bases left unmatched: 8. Germline assignment: CDR1 SGHAT and CDR2 FQNNGV. This CDR3 comprises 16 residues. For the CDR3, the DNA is TGTGCCAGCAGCTCGTTAGGGGGCACTGCTAATGAAAAACTGTTTTTT. It codes for CASSSLGGTANEKLFF.

The chain couples TRBV4-1 to TRBJ2-1; D is uncertain. CDR3 size: 16 residues. The germline V gene has CDR1 MGHRA and CDR2 YSYEKL. The germline V and J ends were trimmed by 4 bases and 9 bases, with 22 bases remaining between them. The CDR3 DNA is TGCGCCAGCAGCCCCACTCCGGGCCTCTCCGTAGGTGAGCAGTTCTTC. Translating gives CASSPTPGLSVGEQFF.

The V gene is TRBV12-3 or TRBV12-4, the J gene TRBJ2-7; 7 bases agree with TRBD1. The junction had 5 bases not matched to a gene; V was cut back by 6 bases and J by 3 bases. The CDR3 sequence is 13 residues long. The CDR3: CASSMGQNYEQYF. CDR3 bases: TGTGCCAGCAGCATGGGACAGAACTACGAGCAGTACTTC.

This chain uses TRBV29-1 with TRBJ2-1; D remains ambiguous. This CDR3 has 12 residues. Trimming stripped 7 bases from V and 7 bases from J, with 14 bases between. Germline V gene sequence: CDR1 SQVTM, CDR2 ANQGSEA. In DNA, the CDR3 is TGCAGCGCCTCCCCCCCCGGGAATGAGCAGTTCTTC. This encodes CSASPPGNEQFF.

J is TRBJ1-5 and V is TRBV12-3 or TRBV12-4; TRBD1 aligns across 8 bases. CDR3 length: 13 amino acids. Losses at the gene ends were 8 bases for V and 6 bases for J; bases not matched to a gene: 6. For the CDR3, the DNA is TGTGCCAGCGTAGGGACAGGAGGTCAGCCCCAGCATTTT. The encoded protein is CASVGTGGQPQHF.

The DNA for the CDR3 is TGTGCCAGCAGCCAGGACAGGGATGGAACCTACGAGCAGTACTTC. It codes for CASSQDRDGTYEQYF. The chain combines TRBV28 with TRBJ2-7, with 8 bases aligning to TRBD1. The J segment lost 2 bases and the V segment lost 6 bases, leaving 9 bases of the junction unmatched. Germline CDR1 MDHEN, CDR2 SYDVKM. The CDR3 is 15 residues long.

CDR3 sequence reads: CASKREVGSNYGYTF. The CDR3 bases are TGTGCCAGCAAACGGGAGGTAGGGTCTAACTATGGCTACACCTTC. The chain links TRBV2 to TRBJ1-2; D unresolved. Germline V gives CDR1 SNHLY, CDR2 FYNNEI. The CDR3 loop spans 15 amino acids. Deletions cut 7 bases from V and 0 bases from J, with 15 bases between.

V gene TRBV28 combines with J gene TRBJ1-1; possibly TRBD1 for D (6 bases). The V gene's germline CDR1 is MDHEN and CDR2 SYDVKM. There are 12 residues in the CDR3. Trimming pared 7 bases from V and 8 bases from J, leaving 14 bases between. The CDR3 DNA sequence: TGTGCCAGCATCGATCGGACAGAAGAAGCTTTCTTT. Translating gives CASIDRTEEAFF.

The chain employs TRBV5-6 and TRBJ2-6; D is unclear. This CDR3 region has 15 residues. Trimming pared 0 bases from V and 4 bases from J, leaving 8 bases between. Germline V gene sequence: CDR1 SGHDT, CDR2 YYEEEE. In DNA, the CDR3 is TGTGCCAGCAGCTTGGATGGAGCCGGGGCCAACGTCCTGACTTTC. Translation: CASSLDGAGANVLTF.

CDR3 sequence reads: CASTTEASGNTGELFF. CDR3 DNA sequence: TGCGCCAGCACTACCGAGGCTAGCGGGAACACCGGGGAGCTGTTTTTT. The chain recombines TRBV10-2 with TRBJ2-2; 7 bases agree with TRBD2. Unmatched junction bases numbered 9, after V lost 7 bases and J lost 1 base. Germline CDR1 reads WSHSY; CDR2 reads SAAADI. CDR3 length: 16 residues.

The rearrangement joins TRBV11-2 to TRBJ1-1; 7 bases line up with TRBD1. V lost 6 bases and J lost 11; bases outside the gene matches: 12. Per germline, CDR1 SGHAT and CDR2 FQNNGV. The CDR3 sequence is 13 residues long. Here the CDR3 reads CASSPGGLLEAFF. CDR3 DNA: TGTGCCAGCAGTCCAGGGGGTCTCTTGGAGGCTTTCTTT.

This rearrangement joins TRBV9 to TRBJ2-3; D may be TRBD1 (5 bases). The CDR3 runs to 15 residues. The V and J ends lost 3 bases and 1 base respectively, with 12 bases between them. CDR1 SGDLS and CDR2 YYNGEE come from the germline V gene. CDR3 DNA sequence: TGTGCCAGCAGCGAGTCGGTAGGGGGCACAGATACGCAGTATTTT. The encoded protein is CASSESVGGTDTQYF.

J is TRBJ2-5 and V is TRBV5-6; D is unclear. Trimming shortened V by 0 bases and J by 1 base, and 10 bases separated the two germline ends. The CDR3 has 15 amino acids. Germline V gene sequence: CDR1 SGHDT, CDR2 YYEEEE. This CDR3 reads CASSLAGRIQETQYF. CDR3 bases: TGTGCCAGCAGCTTGGCCGGACGCATCCAAGAGACCCAGTACTTC.

The V call is TRBV4-2, the J call TRBJ2-2; no definite D call. Trimming took 0 bases from V and 3 from J, leaving 11 bases between them. CDR1 is LGHNA, CDR2 YNFKEQ, per germline. CDR3 size: 16 residues. As DNA, the CDR3 is TGTGCCAGCAGCCAAGATGGGCGTGGGGACACCGGGGAGCTGTTTTTT. It translates to CASSQDGRGDTGELFF.

The chain joins TRBV25-1 to TRBJ1-1; the D gene is possibly TRBD1 (6 bases). With 5 bases removed from V and 5 bases from J, the gap between germline ends came to 15 bases. CDR3 length: 14 amino acids. The germline V gene encodes CDR1 MGHDK and CDR2 SYGVNS. The CDR3 here is CASSPRGARTEAFF. DNA of the CDR3: TGTGCCAGCAGTCCGCGGGGGGCGAGAACTGAAGCTTTCTTT.

Concerning this clone: Distinct nucleotide sequences in the sample also encode this CDR3. This chain uses TRBV18 with TRBJ1-5; D is possibly TRBD1 (5 bases). The germline V gene has CDR1 KGHSH and CDR2 LQKENI. V lost 6 bases, J lost 1 base, and 7 bases lay in between. The length of the CDR3 is 13 residues. The CDR3 loop reads CASSGGSNQPQHF. As DNA, the CDR3 is TGTGCCAGCTCGGGGGGGAGCAATCAGCCCCAGCATTTT.

The chain couples TRBV10-3 to TRBJ2-1, with a possible D match to TRBD2 (5 bases). Looked up from germline, CDR1 is ENHRY and CDR2 is SYGVKD. The CDR3 runs to 13 residues. Trimming pared 6 bases from V and 2 bases from J, leaving 8 bases between. Here the CDR3 reads CAIRTEAYNEQFF. The CDR3, as DNA: TGTGCCATCAGGACGGAGGCCTACAATGAGCAGTTCTTC.

The genes are TRBV4-2 and TRBJ2-3; D gene ambiguous. This CDR3 is 14 amino acids long. Trimming left V 4 bases short and J 2 bases short, with 10 bases between. Germline loops: CDR1 LGHNA, CDR2 YNFKEQ. CDR3 sequence reads: CASSRRETTDTQYF. CDR3 in DNA: TGTGCCAGCAGCCGACGAGAGACCACAGATACGCAGTATTTT.